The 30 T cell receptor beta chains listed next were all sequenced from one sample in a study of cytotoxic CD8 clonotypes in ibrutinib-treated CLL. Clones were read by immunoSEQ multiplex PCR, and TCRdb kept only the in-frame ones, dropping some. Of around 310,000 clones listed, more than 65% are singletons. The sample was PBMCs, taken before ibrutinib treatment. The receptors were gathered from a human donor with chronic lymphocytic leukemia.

The CDR3 DNA is TGTGCCAGCAGTCTTCCAGGGACCACAGATACGCAGTATTTT. Protein product: CASSLPGTTDTQYF. J is TRBJ2-3 and V is TRBV27; D possibly matches TRBD1 or TRBD2 (5 bases each). V was shortened by 5 bases and J by 2 bases, with 11 bases between the two germline ends. The CDR3 sequence is 14 residues long. Germline values: CDR1 MNHEY, CDR2 SMNVEV (reference sequence).

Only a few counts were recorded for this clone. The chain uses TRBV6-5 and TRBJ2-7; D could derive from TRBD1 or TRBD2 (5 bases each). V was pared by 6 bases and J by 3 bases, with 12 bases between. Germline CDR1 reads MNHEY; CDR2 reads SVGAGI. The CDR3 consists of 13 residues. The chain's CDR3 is CASRVGELYEQYF. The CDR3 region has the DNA TGTGCCAGCAGGGTGGGGGAACTCTACGAGCAGTACTTC.

The CDR3 loop is CASSPPQSTGLFSTDTQYF. The CDR3 DNA reads as TGTGCCAGCTCACCACCTCAATCGACAGGGTTATTTAGCACAGATACGCAGTATTTT. The chain carries TRBV18 and TRBJ2-3; 7 bases align to TRBD1. This CDR3 has 19 residues. The germline V gene has CDR1 KGHSH and CDR2 LQKENI. With V trimmed by 0 bases and J by 0 bases, 12 bases remained unmatched.

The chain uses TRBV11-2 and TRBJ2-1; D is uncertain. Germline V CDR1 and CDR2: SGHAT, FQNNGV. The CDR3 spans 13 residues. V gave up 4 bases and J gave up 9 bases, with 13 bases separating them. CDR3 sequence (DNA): TGTGCCAGCAGCTCAAGAGCAGGCCGTGAGCAGTTCTTC. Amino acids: CASSSRAGREQFF. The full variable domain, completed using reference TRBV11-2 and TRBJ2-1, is EAGVAQSPRYKIIEKRQSVAFWCNPISGHATLYWYQQILGQGPKLLIQFQNNGVVDDSQLPKDRFSAERLKGVDSTLKIQPAKLEDSAVYLCASSSRAGREQFFGPGTRLTVL.

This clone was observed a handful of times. For the CDR3, the DNA is TGTGCCAGCAGCCCCCAAGGGGGCACCGGCTATGGCTACACCTTC. This encodes CASSPQGGTGYGYTF. The chain couples TRBV7-9 to TRBJ1-2; 7 bases are shared with TRBD1. Germline loops: CDR1 SEHNR, CDR2 FQNEAQ (reference sequence). V trimming: 5 bases; J trimming: 4 bases; junction bases outside the gene matches: 10. This CDR3 contains 15 residues.

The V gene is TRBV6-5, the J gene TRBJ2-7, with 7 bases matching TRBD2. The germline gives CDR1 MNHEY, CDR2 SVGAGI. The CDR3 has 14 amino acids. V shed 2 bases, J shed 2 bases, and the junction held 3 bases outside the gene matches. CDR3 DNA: TGTGCCAGCAGTTACGGCCTAGCGGCCTACGAGCAGTACTTC. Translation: CASSYGLAAYEQYF.

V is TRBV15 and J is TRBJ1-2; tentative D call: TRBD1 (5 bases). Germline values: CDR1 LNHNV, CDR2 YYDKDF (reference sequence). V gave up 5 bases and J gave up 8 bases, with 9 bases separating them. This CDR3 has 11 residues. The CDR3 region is CATSQGEGYTF. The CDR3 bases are TGTGCCACCAGCCAGGGCGAGGGCTACACCTTC. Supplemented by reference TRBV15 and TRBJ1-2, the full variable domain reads DAMVIQNPRYQVTQFGKPVTLSCSQTLNHNVMYWYQQKSSQAPKLLFHYYDKDFNNEADTPDNFQSRRPNTSFCFLDIRSPGLGDTAMYLCATSQGEGYTFGSGTRLTVV.

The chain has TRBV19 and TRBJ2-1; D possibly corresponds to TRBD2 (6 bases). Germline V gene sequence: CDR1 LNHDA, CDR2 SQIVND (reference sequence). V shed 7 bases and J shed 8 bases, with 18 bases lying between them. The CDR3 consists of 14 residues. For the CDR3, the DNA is TGTGCCAGTAAACGTTTCCTACGGGACTATGAGCAGTTCTTC. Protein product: CASKRFLRDYEQFF.

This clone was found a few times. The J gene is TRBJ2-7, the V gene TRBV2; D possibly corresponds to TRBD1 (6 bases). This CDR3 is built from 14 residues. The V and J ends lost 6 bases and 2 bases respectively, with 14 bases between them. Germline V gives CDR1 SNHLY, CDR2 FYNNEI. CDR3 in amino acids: CASRPTGTPYEQYF. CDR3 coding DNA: TGTGCCAGCAGGCCCACCGGGACACCCTACGAGCAGTACTTC. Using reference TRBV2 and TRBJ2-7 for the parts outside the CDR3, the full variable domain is EPEVTQTPSHQVTQMGQEVILRCVPISNHLYFYWYRQILGQKVEFLVSFYNNEISEKSEIFDDQFSVERPDGSNFTLKIRSTKLEDSAMYFCASRPTGTPYEQYFGPGTRLTVT.

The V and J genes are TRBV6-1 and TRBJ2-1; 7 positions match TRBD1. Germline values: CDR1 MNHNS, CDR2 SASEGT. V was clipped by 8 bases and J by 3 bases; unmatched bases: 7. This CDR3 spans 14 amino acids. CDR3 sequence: CASFRTGFYNEQFF. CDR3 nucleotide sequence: TGTGCCAGCTTTAGGACAGGCTTCTACAATGAGCAGTTCTTC.

DNA of the CDR3: TGTGCCAGCAGCGAACAGGGTGGCGAGCAGTACTTC. Its protein product is CASSEQGGEQYF. The V call is TRBV9, the J call TRBJ2-7; D might be TRBD1 (6 bases). The CDR3 runs to 12 residues. Per germline, CDR1 SGDLS and CDR2 YYNGEE. Between the trimmed V and J ends, which lost 3 bases and 6 bases, there was a span of 10 bases.

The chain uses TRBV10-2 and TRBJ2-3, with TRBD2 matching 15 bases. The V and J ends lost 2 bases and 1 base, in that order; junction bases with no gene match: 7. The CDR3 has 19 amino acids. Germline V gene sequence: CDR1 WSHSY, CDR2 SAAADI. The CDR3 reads CASSELGLAGGGGTDTQYF. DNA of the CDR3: TGCGCCAGCAGTGAGCTGGGACTAGCGGGAGGAGGAGGCACAGATACGCAGTATTTT.

The CDR3 here is CASSSYRGGDTEAFF. The CDR3, as DNA: TGTGCCAGCAGTTCCTACAGGGGTGGAGACACTGAAGCTTTCTTT. V usage is TRBV6-5 and J usage is TRBJ1-1; the match to TRBD1 covers 7 bases. V dropped 4 bases and J dropped 3; count of bases not matched to a gene: 8. The CDR3 extends over 15 amino acids. Looked up from germline, CDR1 is MNHEY and CDR2 is SVGAGI.

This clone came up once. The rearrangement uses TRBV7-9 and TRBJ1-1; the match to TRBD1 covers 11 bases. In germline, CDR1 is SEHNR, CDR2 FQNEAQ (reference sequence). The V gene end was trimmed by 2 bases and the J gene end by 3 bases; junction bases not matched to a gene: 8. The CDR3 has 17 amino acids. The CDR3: CASSLRGGGQGDTEAFF. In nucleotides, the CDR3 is TGTGCCAGCAGCTTAAGGGGTGGGGGACAGGGGGACACTGAAGCTTTCTTT.

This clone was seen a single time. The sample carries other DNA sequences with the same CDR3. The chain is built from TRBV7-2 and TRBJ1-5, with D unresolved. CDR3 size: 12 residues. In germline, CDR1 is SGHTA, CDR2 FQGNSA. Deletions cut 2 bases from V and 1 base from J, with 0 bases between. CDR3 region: CASSLSNQPQHF. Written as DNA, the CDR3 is TGTGCCAGCAGCTTAAGCAATCAGCCCCAGCATTTT.

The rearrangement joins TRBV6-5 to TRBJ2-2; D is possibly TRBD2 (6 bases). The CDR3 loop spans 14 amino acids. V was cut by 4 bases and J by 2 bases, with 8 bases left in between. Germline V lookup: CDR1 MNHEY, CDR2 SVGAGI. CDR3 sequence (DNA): TGTGCCAGCAGTTGGGACTTAAACACCGGGGAGCTGTTTTTT. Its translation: CASSWDLNTGELFF.

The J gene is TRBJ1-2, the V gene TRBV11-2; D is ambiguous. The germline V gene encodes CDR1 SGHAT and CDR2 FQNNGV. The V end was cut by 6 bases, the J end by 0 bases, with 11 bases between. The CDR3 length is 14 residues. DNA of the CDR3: TGTGCCAGCAGACCTCCCGGGCCTAACTATGGCTACACCTTC. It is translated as CASRPPGPNYGYTF.

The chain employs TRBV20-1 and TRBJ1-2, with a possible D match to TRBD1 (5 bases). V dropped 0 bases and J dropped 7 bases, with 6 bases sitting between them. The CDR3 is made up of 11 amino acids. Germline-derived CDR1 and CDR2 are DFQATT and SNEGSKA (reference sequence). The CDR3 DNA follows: TGCAGTGCTAGAGATGGGGGTGGCTACACCTTC. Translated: CSARDGGGYTF.

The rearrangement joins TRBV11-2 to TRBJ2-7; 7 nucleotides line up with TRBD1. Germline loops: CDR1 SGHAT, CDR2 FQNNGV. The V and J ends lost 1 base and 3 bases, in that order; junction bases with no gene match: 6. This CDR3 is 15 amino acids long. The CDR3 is CASSLVGTASYEQYF. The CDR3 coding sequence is TGTGCCAGCAGCTTAGTCGGGACAGCGAGCTACGAGCAGTACTTC.

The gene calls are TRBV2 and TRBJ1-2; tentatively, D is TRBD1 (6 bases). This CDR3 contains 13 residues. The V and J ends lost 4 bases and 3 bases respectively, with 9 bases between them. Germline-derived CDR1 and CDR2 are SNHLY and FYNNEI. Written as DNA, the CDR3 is TGTGCCAGCAGTGCGGGGGCGGACTATGGCTACACCTTC. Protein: CASSAGADYGYTF.

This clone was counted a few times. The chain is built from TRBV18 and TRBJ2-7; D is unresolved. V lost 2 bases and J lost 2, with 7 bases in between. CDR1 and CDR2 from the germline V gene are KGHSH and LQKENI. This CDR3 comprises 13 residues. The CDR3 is CASSPGIAYEQYF. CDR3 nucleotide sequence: TGTGCCAGCTCACCAGGGATAGCCTACGAGCAGTACTTC.

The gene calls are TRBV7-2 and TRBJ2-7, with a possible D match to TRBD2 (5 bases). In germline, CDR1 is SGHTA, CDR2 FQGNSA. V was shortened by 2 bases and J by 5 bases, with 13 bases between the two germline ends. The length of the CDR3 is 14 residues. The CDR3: CASSLSASIHEQYF. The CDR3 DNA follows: TGTGCCAGCAGCTTATCTGCTAGCATCCACGAGCAGTACTTC.

DNA for the CDR3: TGTGCCAGGGAGCGCCAGATCAGCTCCTACAATGAGCAGTTCTTC. This encodes CARERQISSYNEQFF. V usage is TRBV28 and J usage is TRBJ2-1; D unresolved. Germline loops: CDR1 MDHEN, CDR2 SYDVKM. This CDR3 is 15 amino acids long. V shed 9 bases and J shed 0 bases, with 15 bases lying between them.

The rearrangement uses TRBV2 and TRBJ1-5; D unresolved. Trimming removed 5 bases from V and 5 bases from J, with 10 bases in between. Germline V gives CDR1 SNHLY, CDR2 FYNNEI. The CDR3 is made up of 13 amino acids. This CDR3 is CASSREDYQPQHF. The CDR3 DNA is TGTGCCAGCAGTCGGGAAGACTATCAGCCCCAGCATTTT.

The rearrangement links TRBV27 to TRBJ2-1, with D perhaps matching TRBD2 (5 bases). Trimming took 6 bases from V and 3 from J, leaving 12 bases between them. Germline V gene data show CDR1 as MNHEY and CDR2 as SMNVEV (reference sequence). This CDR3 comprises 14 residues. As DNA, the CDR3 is TGTGCCAGCAGATCGGGGTCCTTCTACAATGAGCAGTTCTTC. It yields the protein CASRSGSFYNEQFF.

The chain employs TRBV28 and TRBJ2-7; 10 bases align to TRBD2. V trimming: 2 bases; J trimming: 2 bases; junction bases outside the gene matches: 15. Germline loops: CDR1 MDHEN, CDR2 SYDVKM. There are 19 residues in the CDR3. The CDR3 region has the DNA TGTGCCAGCAGTTTAGGGCTAGCGGGAGTCCACCGTCGAGCCTACGAGCAGTACTTC. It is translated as CASSLGLAGVHRRAYEQYF.

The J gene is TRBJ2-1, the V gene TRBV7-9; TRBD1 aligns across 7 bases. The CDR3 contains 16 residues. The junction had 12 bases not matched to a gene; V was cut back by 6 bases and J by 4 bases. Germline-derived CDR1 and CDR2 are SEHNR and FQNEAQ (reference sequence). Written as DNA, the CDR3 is TGTGCCAGCAGTCTAGGGGGCGGAACTATATACAATGAGCAGTTCTTC. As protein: CASSLGGGTIYNEQFF. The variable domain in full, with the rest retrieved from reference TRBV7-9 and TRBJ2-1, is DTGVSQNPRHKITKRGQNVTFRCDPISEHNRLYWYRQTLGQGPEFLTYFQNEAQLEKSRLLSDRFSAERPKGSFSTLEIQRTEQGDSAMYLCASSLGGGTIYNEQFFGPGTRLTVL.

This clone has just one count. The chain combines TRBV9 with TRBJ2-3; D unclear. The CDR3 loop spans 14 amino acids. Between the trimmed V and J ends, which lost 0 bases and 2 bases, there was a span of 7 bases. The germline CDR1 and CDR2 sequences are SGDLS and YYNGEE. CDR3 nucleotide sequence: TGTGCCAGCAGCGTAGTTGTTCACACAGATACGCAGTATTTT. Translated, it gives CASSVVVHTDTQYF.

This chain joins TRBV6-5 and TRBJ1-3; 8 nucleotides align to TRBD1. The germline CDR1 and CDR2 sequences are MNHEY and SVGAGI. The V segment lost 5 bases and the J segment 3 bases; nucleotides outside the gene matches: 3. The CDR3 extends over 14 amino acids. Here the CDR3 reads CASSRDRGGNTIYF. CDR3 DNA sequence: TGTGCCAGCAGTCGCGACAGGGGTGGAAACACCATATATTTT.

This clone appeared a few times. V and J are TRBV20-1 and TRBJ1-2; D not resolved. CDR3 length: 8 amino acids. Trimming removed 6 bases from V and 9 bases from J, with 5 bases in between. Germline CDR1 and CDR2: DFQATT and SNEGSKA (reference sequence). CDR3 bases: TGCAGTGCGCACAGCTACACCTTC. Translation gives CSAHSYTF.